Listed here are 7 T cell receptor beta chains from one sample, sequenced in a study of blood T cell repertoires in COVID-19. This table comes from immunoSEQ multiplex PCR, and its TCRdb copy is limited to in-frame clones, with some not included. The data hold under 300,000 clones, with 70% to 85% observed a single time. The material sequenced was peripheral blood. These receptors were collected from a human donor with COVID-19, enrolled during active disease. The donor label of this sample is uncertain.

This clone was observed a single time. The chain employs TRBV11-3 and TRBJ1-6; 7 positions match TRBD1. Germline CDR1 reads SGHNT; CDR2 reads YENEEA. J lost 6 bases, V lost 5 bases, and 1 base had no gene match. CDR3 length: 13 amino acids. The CDR3 region is CASSRDSNSPLHF. The DNA for the CDR3 is TGTGCCAGCAGCCGGGACAGTAATTCACCCCTCCACTTT.

V and J are TRBV29-1 and TRBJ1-5; 11 bases map to TRBD1. The J segment lost 7 bases and the V segment lost 7 bases, leaving 6 bases of the junction unmatched. This CDR3 region has 13 residues. CDR1 is SQVTM and CDR2 is ANQGSEA in the germline V gene. CDR3 bases: TGCAGCGCTGGACAGGGGGCGGGACAGCCCCAGCATTTT. As protein: CSAGQGAGQPQHF.

CDR3 DNA: TGTGCCAGCAGCTTTTTTACAGGCACAGATACGCAGTATTTT. Encoded protein: CASSFFTGTDTQYF. This chain connects TRBV11-2 to TRBJ2-3, with D hard to call. The CDR3 is made up of 14 amino acids. CDR1 is SGHAT, CDR2 FQNNGV, per germline. The V and J ends lost 3 bases and 1 base respectively, with 8 bases between them.

The chain recombines TRBV11-2 with TRBJ2-7; D is undetermined. V was cut by 4 bases and J by 2 bases, with 15 bases left in between. The germline V gene has CDR1 SGHAT and CDR2 FQNNGV. This CDR3 contains 15 residues. CDR3 sequence reads: CASSSQVTSAYEQYF. The CDR3 DNA sequence: TGTGCCAGCAGCTCCCAAGTGACTTCAGCCTACGAGCAGTACTTC.

V usage is TRBV23-1 and J usage is TRBJ1-2; D call uncertain. TRBV23-1 is identified as an open reading frame with a role that is uncertain. Trimming stripped 0 bases from V and 7 bases from J, with 18 bases between. This CDR3 has 16 residues. The CDR3 bases are TGCGCCAGCAGTCAATCACGCCCAGGCCTCACCGGTGGCTACACCTTC. It specifies CASSQSRPGLTGGYTF.

This chain connects TRBV3-1 (or the pseudogene TRBV3-2) to TRBJ2-1; D may be TRBD2 (6 bases). V gave up 1 base and J gave up 6 bases, with 16 bases separating them. CDR1 LGHDT and CDR2 YNNKEL come from the germline V gene (reference sequence). The CDR3 runs 16 residues. The CDR3 coding sequence is TGTGCCAGCAGCCAAGCGAGGTCCGGGAGTGGCAATGAGCAGTTCTTC. It translates to CASSQARSGSGNEQFF.

This rearrangement joins TRBV4-1 to TRBJ2-2; no firm D call. CDR3 size: 16 residues. The germline V gene has CDR1 MGHRA and CDR2 YSYEKL. V lost 1 base and J lost 2, with 11 bases in between. In nucleotides, the CDR3 is TGCGCCAGCAGCCAAGGTACGACTTCCAACACCGGGGAGCTGTTTTTT. Its translation is CASSQGTTSNTGELFF.